Listed below are T cell receptor beta chains from one sample, sequenced in a study of T cells after yellow fever vaccination. TCRdb used MiXCR to reprocess the 5' RACE reads, holding one entry per CDR3 protein. Of 90,000 to 130,000 distinct CDR3 sequences listed, 8.4% were seen once; the top ten hold about 25%. The sample consisted of CD8+ T cells sorted from PBMCs, taken 45 days after the yellow fever booster vaccination. The receptors come from a man aged 25-45 years who received the YFV17D yellow fever vaccine. CDR3s include the opening cysteine and the closing phenylalanine or tryptophan. The D gene is left open where the match is weak. Clone size is not always given. Where it is, it says once, few, many or a class for expanded clones.

NA	NA	TRBV11-2	TRBJ2-3	TGTGCCAGCAGCTCGCCCGGGAGCCTGGATACGCAGTATTTT	CASSSPGSLDTQYF
NA	many	TRBV7-9	TRBJ1-4	TGTGCCAGCACCCTTGGGGAAAAACTGTTTTTT	CASTLGEKLFF
NA	many	TRBV2	TRBJ2-3	TGTGCCAGCTCTCCATCCGTTGGGACAGATACGCAGTATTTT	CASSPSVGTDTQYF
TRBD2	many	TRBV28	TRBJ2-7	TGTGCCAGCAGTCCCACGGCTAGCGGGAGCCCCTACGAGCAGTACTTC	CASSPTASGSPYEQYF
NA	many	TRBV5-1	TRBJ2-7	TGCGCCAGCAGCTTCGACACCTACGAGCAGTACTTC	CASSFDTYEQYF
NA	NA	TRBV25-1	TRBJ2-2	TGTGCCAGCAGTGACAACACCGCTGCCGGGGAGCTGTTTTTT	CASSDNTAAGELFF
NA	NA	TRBV29-1	TRBJ2-1	TGCAGCGTTGTGGCAGGGCATATAAATGAGCAGTTCTTC	CSVVAGHINEQFF
TRBD2	many	TRBV5-6	TRBJ2-6	TGTGCCAGCAGCGTGGGACTAGCTGGGGCCAACGTCCTGACTTTC	CASSVGLAGANVLTF
TRBD1	many	TRBV24-1	TRBJ1-1	TGTGCCACCAGTGCCGCGGGACAGCACTCCCTGAACACTGAAGCTTTCTTT	CATSAAGQHSLNTEAFF
TRBD2	NA	TRBV20-1	TRBJ2-1	TGCAGTGCTCGGGACTACCTCTCCTACAATGAGCAGTTCTTC	CSARDYLSYNEQFF
NA	few	TRBV5-5	TRBJ2-2	TGTGCCAGCAGCTTGGAAAAACCCGGGGAGCTGTTTTTT	CASSLEKPGELFF
NA	many	TRBV7-9	TRBJ1-1	TGTGCCAGCAGCTTATACACTGAAGCTTTCTTT	CASSLYTEAFF
TRBD2	many	TRBV6-2/TRBV6-3	TRBJ2-5	TGTGCCAGCACCCGGCGGACTAGCGGGAGTGGGACCCAGTACTTC	CASTRRTSGSGTQYF
TRBD1	many	TRBV6-2/TRBV6-3	TRBJ1-2	TGTGCCAGCAGTCCAGGACAGGGGCAGAGCTACACCTTC	CASSPGQGQSYTF
NA	few	TRBV29-1	TRBJ2-7	TGCAGCGCTGCTGACAGTACAACCTCCTACGAGCAGTACTTC	CSAADSTTSYEQYF
NA	many	TRBV9	TRBJ1-1	TGTGCCAGCAGCGGTCGGACGGACAACACTGAAGCTTTCTTT	CASSGRTDNTEAFF
NA	many	TRBV12-3/TRBV12-4	TRBJ2-7	TGTGCCAGCAGTTTAATGCGGGGGCGTGTAGACGAGCAGTACTTC	CASSLMRGRVDEQYF
NA	many	TRBV5-6	TRBJ2-1	TGTGCCAGCAGCTTCGGCAGTCCGTCCTACAATGAGCAGTTCTTC	CASSFGSPSYNEQFF
NA	few	TRBV25-1	TRBJ1-2	TGTGCCAGCAGAACCGGGGAGGGTTTGTTCGGCTACACCTTC	CASRTGEGLFGYTF
NA	many	TRBV27	TRBJ1-6	TGTGCCAGCACCCCCTCTCGGGACACCAGATCACCCCTCCACTTT	CASTPSRDTRSPLHF
NA	few	TRBV7-2	TRBJ2-1	TGTGCCAGCAGCTCCCCCGACGGGCAGTTCTTC	CASSSPDGQFF
NA	few	TRBV3-1	TRBJ2-4	TGTGCCAGCAGCCAAGACGATTTTAGGTACTTC	CASSQDDFRYF
NA	many	TRBV5-1	TRBJ2-1	TGCGCCAGCAGGTTCGGGCAGGAGTACAATGAGCAGTTCTTC	CASRFGQEYNEQFF
TRBD2	few	TRBV6-5	TRBJ2-1	TGTGCCAGCAGTTACCAGGGACTAGCGGACACGAGCTCCTACAATGAGCAGTTCTTC	CASSYQGLADTSSYNEQFF
NA	few	TRBV7-2	TRBJ2-1	TGTGCCAGCAGCTTAGAGTGGAGGAGCTCCTACAATGAGCAGTTCTTC	CASSLEWRSSYNEQFF
TRBD2	many	TRBV28	TRBJ2-7	TGTGCCAGCACGTTTAGCGGGATCTACGAGCAGTACTTC	CASTFSGIYEQYF
NA	many	TRBV12-5	TRBJ2-4	TGTGCTAGTGGTTTGGGAGAGGGCATTCAGTACTTC	CASGLGEGIQYF
NA	many	TRBV12-3/TRBV12-4	TRBJ1-1	TGTGCCAGCAGTTTACTGGGCGCCAGTGAAGCTTTCTTT	CASSLLGASEAFF
NA	many	TRBV5-1	TRBJ1-2	TGCGCCAGCAGCTTGGCTGGAACAAACTATGGCTACACCTTC	CASSLAGTNYGYTF
TRBD2	many	TRBV7-2	TRBJ2-3	TGTGCCAGCAGCCTACTAGCGGGAGGCAAAGATACGCAGTATTTT	CASSLLAGGKDTQYF
TRBD1	many	TRBV15	TRBJ2-3	TGTGCCACCAGCGGACAGGGGGCGGATACGCAGTATTTT	CATSGQGADTQYF
NA	many	TRBV5-1	TRBJ2-7	TGCGCCAGCAGCGCGGACATTCCCTACGAGCAGTACTTC	CASSADIPYEQYF